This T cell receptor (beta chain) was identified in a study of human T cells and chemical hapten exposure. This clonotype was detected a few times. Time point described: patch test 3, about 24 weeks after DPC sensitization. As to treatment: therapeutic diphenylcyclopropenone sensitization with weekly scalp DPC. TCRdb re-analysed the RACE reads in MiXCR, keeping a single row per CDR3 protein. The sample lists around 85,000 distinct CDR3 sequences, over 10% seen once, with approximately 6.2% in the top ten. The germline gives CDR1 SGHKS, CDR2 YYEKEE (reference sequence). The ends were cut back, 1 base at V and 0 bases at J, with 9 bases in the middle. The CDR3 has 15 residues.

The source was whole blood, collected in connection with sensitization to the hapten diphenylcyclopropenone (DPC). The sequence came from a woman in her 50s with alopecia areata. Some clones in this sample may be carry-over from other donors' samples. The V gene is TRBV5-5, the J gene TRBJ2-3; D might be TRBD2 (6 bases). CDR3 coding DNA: TGTGCCAGCAGCTTGCGGGGGACGAGCACAGATACGCAGTATTTT. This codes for CASSLRGTSTDTQYF.